This entry lists 29 T cell receptor beta chains sequenced from one sample in a study of Ad26.COV2.S vaccination and SARS-CoV-2 variants. The treatment: roughly 19 received Ad26.COV2.S at low or high dose, single or two shots; five or six received placebo; per-sample allocation not given. Sampling was done on day 63 after the first vaccine or placebo injection. Clones were read by immunoSEQ multiplex PCR, and TCRdb kept only the in-frame ones, dropping some. The sample lists fewer than 900,000 clones, about 89% seen once, with about 1.5% in the top ten. The input for sequencing was peripheral blood, taken in a trial of Ad26.COV2.S vaccine versus placebo. Every receptor here comes from a person aged 18-65 years who received the Ad26.COV2.S COVID-19 vaccine or a placebo.

This clone was picked up one time. J is TRBJ2-3 and V is TRBV18; a weak D match, TRBD2 (5 bases). The germline V gene encodes CDR1 KGHSH and CDR2 LQKENI. This CDR3 comprises 14 residues. Trimming left V 6 bases short and J 4 bases short, with 14 bases between. The CDR3 DNA sequence: TGTGCCAGCTCTCCTCCTACTAGGGCAGATACGCAGTATTTT. This encodes CASSPPTRADTQYF.

This chain uses TRBV27 with TRBJ1-1, with D hard to call. The V gene's germline CDR1 is MNHEY and CDR2 SMNVEV (reference sequence). The V end lost 7 bases, the J end lost 0 bases, and 15 bases lay between the germline ends. The CDR3 is 15 residues long. The CDR3 bases are TGTGCCAGCACCCCAAGTTGGGTCTTGAACACTGAAGCTTTCTTT. Translation gives CASTPSWVLNTEAFF.

The V gene is TRBV9, the J gene TRBJ2-5, with a tentative D call TRBD1 (5 bases). Trimming left V 7 bases short and J 3 bases short, with 13 bases between. This CDR3 has 13 amino acids. The germline CDR1 and CDR2 sequences are SGDLS and YYNGEE. DNA for the CDR3: TGTGCCAGCGGTCAGGGTGTGGAAGAGACCCAGTACTTC. As protein: CASGQGVEETQYF.

The chain uses TRBV7-2 and TRBJ1-6; TRBD1 might be the D (5 bases). CDR3 size: 13 residues. Trimming stripped 5 bases from V and 6 bases from J, with 8 bases between. Germline CDR1 is SGHTA and CDR2 is FQGNSA. The CDR3 here is CASSRDFNSPLHF. The DNA of the CDR3 is TGTGCCAGCAGCCGGGACTTTAATTCACCCCTCCACTTT.

This clone was counted between two and nine times. The genes are TRBV30 and TRBJ2-1; no reliable D call. This CDR3 contains 14 residues. V lost 0 bases and J 5 bases, leaving 11 bases between the germline ends. Germline CDR1 is GTSNPN and CDR2 is SVGIG (reference sequence). The CDR3 spells CAWSVHNPNNEQFF. The DNA for the CDR3 is TGTGCCTGGAGTGTCCATAACCCTAACAATGAGCAGTTCTTC.

This clone was seen once. The chain recombines TRBV5-4 with TRBJ1-1, with D perhaps TRBD1 (6 bases). The length of the CDR3 is 16 residues. CDR1 and CDR2 (germline): SGHNT, YYREEE (reference sequence). V was pared by 4 bases and J by 4 bases, with 20 bases between. The CDR3 loop reads CASSQKNRVWSTEAFF. For the CDR3, the DNA is TGTGCCAGCAGCCAAAAAAACAGGGTGTGGAGCACTGAAGCTTTCTTT. Full variable domain (remainder filled in from reference TRBV5-4 and TRBJ1-1): ETGVTQSPTHLIKTRGQQVTLRCSSQSGHNTVSWYQQALGQGPQFIFQYYREEENGRGNFPPRFSGLQFPNYSSELNVNALELDDSALYLCASSQKNRVWSTEAFFGQGTRLTVV.

For this clone: The same CDR3 arises from other DNA sequences in this sample as well. The chain carries TRBV5-1 and TRBJ1-1; D remains ambiguous. Germline values: CDR1 SGHRS, CDR2 YFSETQ. Trimming took off 0 bases at V and 2 bases at J, with 5 bases between the two ends. The CDR3 runs to 13 residues. CDR3 DNA: TGCGCCAGCAGCTTGGACGCCAACACTGAAGCTTTCTTT. Translated, it gives CASSLDANTEAFF.

The V call is TRBV6-5, the J call TRBJ1-6, with D maybe TRBD1 (5 bases). The V end lost 8 bases, the J end lost 7 bases, and 15 bases lay between the germline ends. Germline values: CDR1 MNHEY, CDR2 SVGAGI. CDR3 length: 14 amino acids. CDR3 amino acids: CASQRTGLNSPLHF. CDR3 sequence (DNA): TGTGCCAGCCAACGGACGGGACTCAATTCACCCCTCCACTTT.

The rearrangement uses TRBV19 and TRBJ2-3, with unresolved D. In germline, CDR1 is LNHDA, CDR2 SQIVND (reference sequence). Trimming cost V 5 bases and J 5 bases, with 17 bases left between them. The CDR3 length is 15 residues. CDR3 loop: CASSPDVGPEDTQYF. CDR3 sequence (DNA): TGTGCCAGTAGTCCGGACGTAGGGCCGGAAGATACGCAGTATTTT. Looking up the rest from reference TRBV19 and TRBJ2-3 gives the full variable domain: DGGITQSPKYLFRKEGQNVTLSCEQNLNHDAMYWYRQDPGQGLRLIYYSQIVNDFQKGDIAEGYSVSREKKESFPLTVTSAQKNPTAFYLCASSPDVGPEDTQYFGPGTRLTVL.

This CDR3 reads CASSLVAGNSYEQYF. The CDR3 coding sequence is TGTGCCAGCAGCTTGGTTGCGGGGAATTCCTACGAGCAGTACTTC. The V call is TRBV5-5, the J call TRBJ2-7; maybe TRBD2 (6 bases). Germline assignment: CDR1 SGHKS and CDR2 YYEKEE (reference sequence). Trimming took 0 bases from V and 1 from J, leaving 11 bases between them. The CDR3 totals 15 residues.

The chain employs TRBV18 and TRBJ2-1; 7 bases match TRBD1. Germline trimming cut 5 bases from V and 8 bases from J; bases unmatched to any gene: 18. This CDR3 is 17 amino acids long. CDR1 and CDR2 (germline): KGHSH, LQKENI. The CDR3 sequence is CASSSSMGQNAQDEQFF. The CDR3 coding sequence is TGTGCCAGCTCATCATCGATGGGACAGAATGCTCAGGATGAGCAGTTCTTC.

V usage is TRBV5-4 and J usage is TRBJ1-1; D gene unclear. The V end lost 8 bases, the J end lost 0 bases, and 14 bases lay between the germline ends. In germline, CDR1 is SGHNT, CDR2 YYREEE (reference sequence). The CDR3 consists of 14 residues. As DNA, the CDR3 is TGTGCCAGTTCAACAGCCGGGATGAACACTGAAGCTTTCTTT. Its protein product is CASSTAGMNTEAFF.

The V and J genes are TRBV30 and TRBJ1-6; 7 nucleotides line up with TRBD1. This CDR3 has 17 amino acids. Unmatched junction bases numbered 8, after V lost 2 bases and J lost 1 base. Germline V gene data show CDR1 as GTSNPN and CDR2 as SVGIG (reference sequence). CDR3 sequence reads: CAWSPVYRGSYNSPLHF. As DNA, the CDR3 is TGTGCCTGGAGTCCCGTCTACAGGGGTTCCTATAATTCACCCCTCCACTTT. Variable domain in full (rest from reference TRBV30 and TRBJ1-6): SQTIHQWPATLVQPVGSPLSLECTVEGTSNPNLYWYRQAAGRGLQLLFYSVGIGQISSEVPQNLSASRPQDRQFILSSKKLLLSDSGFYLCAWSPVYRGSYNSPLHFGNGTRLTVT.

This clone was detected only a few times. V is TRBV7-7 and J is TRBJ2-5; 7 bases match TRBD2. CDR3 size: 15 residues. Germline CDR1 SSHAT, CDR2 FNYEAQ (reference sequence). V was pared by 5 bases and J by 5 bases, with 11 bases of the junction left unmatched. CDR3: CASSQEAGVAETQYF. The DNA for the CDR3 is TGTGCCAGCAGCCAGGAGGCGGGGGTGGCGGAGACCCAGTACTTC.

V usage is TRBV7-9 and J usage is TRBJ2-5, with 9 bases fitting TRBD1. The CDR3 has 14 amino acids. V was pared by 5 bases and J by 3 bases, with 4 bases of the junction left unmatched. Looked up from germline, CDR1 is SEHNR and CDR2 is FQNEAQ (reference sequence). CDR3 region: CASSVTGGEETQYF. The CDR3 DNA follows: TGTGCCAGCAGCGTCACAGGGGGCGAAGAGACCCAGTACTTC.

The chain has TRBV30 and TRBJ2-2; no firm D call. The germline V gene encodes CDR1 GTSNPN and CDR2 SVGIG (reference sequence). The CDR3 is 14 residues long. Deletions cut 0 bases from V and 5 bases from J, with 10 bases between. In DNA, the CDR3 is TGTGCCTGGAGTGTACAGTTAAAGACCGGGGAGCTGTTTTTT. Protein sequence: CAWSVQLKTGELFF.

The V call is TRBV7-9, the J call TRBJ1-1; 8 nucleotides agree with TRBD1. The length of the CDR3 is 16 residues. Germline-derived CDR1 and CDR2 are SEHNR and FQNEAQ (reference sequence). The V segment lost 3 bases and the J segment 4 bases; nucleotides outside the gene matches: 10. This chain's CDR3 is CASSFTGGPGGTEAFF. Here the CDR3 DNA reads TGTGCCAGCAGCTTCACAGGGGGACCTGGGGGCACTGAAGCTTTCTTT. The variable domain in full, with the rest retrieved from reference TRBV7-9 and TRBJ1-1, is DTGVSQNPRHKITKRGQNVTFRCDPISEHNRLYWYRQTLGQGPEFLTYFQNEAQLEKSRLLSDRFSAERPKGSFSTLEIQRTEQGDSAMYLCASSFTGGPGGTEAFFGQGTRLTVV.

The chain is built from TRBV5-1 and TRBJ2-7; TRBD1 agrees at 9 bases. This CDR3 comprises 15 residues. Germline-derived CDR1 and CDR2 are SGHRS and YFSETQ. With V trimmed by 3 bases and J by 0 bases, 4 bases remained unmatched. CDR3: CASSSGQGHSYEQYF. In DNA, the CDR3 is TGCGCCAGCAGCTCTGGACAGGGGCACTCCTACGAGCAGTACTTC.

The chain uses TRBV29-1 and TRBJ2-4; no clear D gene. This CDR3 spans 15 amino acids. Trimming pared 2 bases from V and 0 bases from J, leaving 11 bases between. The germline V gene has CDR1 SQVTM and CDR2 ANQGSEA. The CDR3 here is CSVEFERQAKNIQYF. CDR3 nucleotides: TGCAGCGTTGAATTCGAGAGACAAGCCAAAAACATTCAGTACTTC.

The chain carries TRBV2 and TRBJ2-1; possibly TRBD2 for D (7 bases). Germline V gene lookup returns CDR1 SNHLY and CDR2 FYNNEI. CDR3 length: 16 amino acids. With 7 bases removed from V and 5 bases from J, the gap between germline ends came to 21 bases. CDR3 nucleotides: TGTGCCAGCACCTCGGGGGGCGGGATCCTGCACAATGAGCAGTTCTTC. Translated: CASTSGGGILHNEQFF. Together with reference TRBV2 and TRBJ2-1, the CDR3 gives the full variable domain: EPEVTQTPSHQVTQMGQEVILRCVPISNHLYFYWYRQILGQKVEFLVSFYNNEISEKSEIFDDQFSVERPDGSNFTLKIRSTKLEDSAMYFCASTSGGGILHNEQFFGPGTRLTVL.

This clone was counted a few times. This sample includes further DNA sequences coding for the same CDR3. The CDR3 nucleotides are TGTGCCTGGAGTGTGTCGAACACTGAAGCTTTCTTT. It specifies CAWSVSNTEAFF. The chain joins TRBV30 to TRBJ1-1; D is uncertain. Germline V gives CDR1 GTSNPN, CDR2 SVGIG (reference sequence). Trimming removed 0 bases at V and 1 base at J, with 3 bases between. The CDR3 loop spans 12 amino acids.

This sequence joins TRBV2 and TRBJ1-3; 8 positions agree with TRBD1. Germline V gene lookup returns CDR1 SNHLY and CDR2 FYNNEI. This CDR3 contains 14 residues. V lost 7 bases, J lost 2 bases, and 4 bases stayed unmatched. The CDR3 is CASTLQGAGNTIYF. The CDR3 bases are TGTGCCAGCACTCTACAGGGGGCTGGAAACACCATATATTTT. Based on the CDR3 plus reference TRBV2 and TRBJ1-3, the full variable domain is EPEVTQTPSHQVTQMGQEVILRCVPISNHLYFYWYRQILGQKVEFLVSFYNNEISEKSEIFDDQFSVERPDGSNFTLKIRSTKLEDSAMYFCASTLQGAGNTIYFGEGSWLTVV.

V and J are TRBV2 and TRBJ2-6; 9 bases are shared with TRBD1. The CDR3 runs to 16 residues. V shed 8 bases, J shed 4 bases, and the junction held 9 bases outside the gene matches. Germline V lookup: CDR1 SNHLY, CDR2 FYNNEI. DNA of the CDR3: TGTGCCAGCCGACCACAGGGGGCGAGAGGGGCCAACGTCCTGACTTTC. This translates into CASRPQGARGANVLTF.

The rearrangement joins TRBV19 to TRBJ2-1; D is ambiguous. The CDR3 runs 13 residues. The germline CDR1 and CDR2 sequences are LNHDA and SQIVND (reference sequence). V shed 4 bases and J shed 6 bases, with 10 bases lying between them. The CDR3 here is CASSTPSGNEQFF. The DNA for the CDR3 is TGTGCCAGTAGTACCCCCTCCGGCAATGAGCAGTTCTTC.

Of note for this clone: This CDR3 is also generated by other DNA sequences in the sample. The rearrangement links TRBV7-9 to TRBJ2-1; D possibly corresponds to TRBD1 (5 bases). Trimming removed 1 base from V and 6 bases from J, with 7 bases in between. The CDR3 is 13 amino acids. In germline, CDR1 is SEHNR, CDR2 FQNEAQ (reference sequence). The CDR3 protein is CASSLGTSNEQFF. The CDR3 DNA is TGTGCCAGCAGCTTAGGGACAAGCAATGAGCAGTTCTTC. Full variable domain (rest looked up from reference TRBV7-9 and TRBJ2-1): DTGVSQNPRHKITKRGQNVTFRCDPISEHNRLYWYRQTLGQGPEFLTYFQNEAQLEKSRLLSDRFSAERPKGSFSTLEIQRTEQGDSAMYLCASSLGTSNEQFFGPGTRLTVL.

The rearrangement joins TRBV6-5 to TRBJ2-7; D is ambiguous. Germline V lookup: CDR1 MNHEY, CDR2 SVGAGI. This CDR3 has 15 amino acids. V was shortened by 6 bases and J by 0 bases, with 15 bases between the two germline ends. The CDR3 bases are TGTGCCAGCAGCCCCACCCCGGATAGCTCCTACGAGCAGTACTTC. It specifies CASSPTPDSSYEQYF.

This rearrangement joins TRBV10-3 to TRBJ1-2; unclear D gene. CDR3 length: 13 residues. V was pared by 4 bases and J by 3 bases, with 9 bases between. Germline V CDR1 and CDR2: ENHRY, SYGVKD. CDR3 coding DNA: TGTGCCATCAGTGCGACCGACGACTATGGCTACACCTTC. Its protein product is CAISATDDYGYTF.

This chain connects TRBV7-2 to TRBJ1-5; no clear D. The CDR3 is 11 amino acids. V gave up 1 base and J gave up 9 bases, with 4 bases separating them. Germline CDR1 reads SGHTA; CDR2 reads FQGNSA. CDR3 protein: CASSLEGPQHF. DNA for the CDR3: TGTGCCAGCAGCTTAGAAGGGCCCCAGCATTTT. The full variable domain, rest sourced from reference TRBV7-2 and TRBJ1-5, is GAGVSQSPSNKVTEKGKDVELRCDPISGHTALYWYRQSLGQGLEFLIYFQGNSAPDKSGLPSDRFSAERTGGSVSTLTIQRTQQEDSAVYLCASSLEGPQHFGDGTRLSIL.

The rearrangement joins TRBV7-9 to TRBJ1-1; D perhaps matches TRBD1 (5 bases). V gave up 5 bases and J gave up 11 bases, with 12 bases separating them. The CDR3 spans 11 residues. The germline V gene encodes CDR1 SEHNR and CDR2 FQNEAQ (reference sequence). CDR3 coding DNA: TGTGCCAGCAGCCCGGGGGTCGGGGCTTTCTTT. Residues: CASSPGVGAFF.